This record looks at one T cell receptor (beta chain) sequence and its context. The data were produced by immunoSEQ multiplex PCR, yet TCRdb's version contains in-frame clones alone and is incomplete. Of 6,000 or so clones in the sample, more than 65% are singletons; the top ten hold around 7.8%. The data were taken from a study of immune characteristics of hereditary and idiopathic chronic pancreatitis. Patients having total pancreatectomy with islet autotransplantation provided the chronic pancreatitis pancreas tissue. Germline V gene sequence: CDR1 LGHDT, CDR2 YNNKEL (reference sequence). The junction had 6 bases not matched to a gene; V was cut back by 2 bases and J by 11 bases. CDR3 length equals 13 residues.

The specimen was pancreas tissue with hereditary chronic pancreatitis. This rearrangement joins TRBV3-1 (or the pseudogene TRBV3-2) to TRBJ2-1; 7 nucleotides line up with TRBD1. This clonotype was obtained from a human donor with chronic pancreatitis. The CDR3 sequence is CASSQTRQGKQFF. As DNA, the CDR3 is TGTGCCAGCAGCCAAACACGACAGGGTAAGCAGTTCTTC.